A selection of T cell receptor beta chains follows, all from one sample in a study of blood T cell repertoires in COVID-19. The protocol was immunoSEQ multiplex PCR, while the TCRdb copy is restricted to in-frame clones and leaves out a portion. The table records about 200,000 clones, roughly 85% of them present only once. The specimen sequenced was peripheral blood. The source is a woman in her 40s with active or convalescent COVID-19. CDR3s include the opening cysteine and the closing phenylalanine or tryptophan. Fields, in order: V gene, J gene, D gene, CDR3 protein. A D gene is named only where the DNA matches it firmly.

>TRBV19|TRBJ2-1|-
CATQNRSYYNEQFF
>TRBV9|TRBJ2-3|-
CASSPFAPSPTDTQYF
>TRBV24-1|TRBJ1-1|TRBD1
CATSDSGQTEAFF
>TRBV18|TRBJ2-5|TRBD1
CASSPRRGQGAPETQYF
>TRBV18|TRBJ1-1|TRBD1
CASSPETGVNTEAFF
>TRBV7-9|TRBJ2-5|-
CASSLSTDKRETQYF
>TRBV10-3|TRBJ2-7|TRBD1
CAIRSTGQGAVSEQYF
>TRBV5-8|TRBJ2-3|TRBD2
CASSGSGIFSDTQYF
>TRBV9|TRBJ1-3|-
CASSVGLGAGGNTIYF
>TRBV27|TRBJ1-1|TRBD1
CASRVPGTGKTEAFF
>TRBV5-4|TRBJ2-1|TRBD2
CASSLGLAGWNEQFF
>TRBV7-2|TRBJ2-1|-
CASSLTGTLNEQFF
>TRBV9|TRBJ2-7|TRBD1
CASSVGDRPFYEQYF
>TRBV2|TRBJ2-3|TRBD2
CASSPLAGGRRFTDTQYF
>TRBV5-1|TRBJ2-3|TRBD1
CASSQITHRGNTQYF
>TRBV7-6|TRBJ2-7|-
CASSLEWADSRGRYEQYF
>TRBV24-1|TRBJ2-5|TRBD1
CATTGTGRLEYF
>TRBV4-1|TRBJ2-3|TRBD1
CASSQDRGLFSKADTQYF
>TRBV28|TRBJ2-3|TRBD1
CASSRSSGGRVDTQYF
>TRBV5-4|TRBJ2-2|-
CASSHSDTGELFF
>TRBV5-6|TRBJ1-4|TRBD1
CASLPRGPATNEKLFF
>TRBV7-9|TRBJ2-3|-
CASSFGSTDTQYF
>TRBV6-5|TRBJ1-2|-
CASSSEPRGGAYGYTF
>TRBV11-3|TRBJ2-7|TRBD1
CASSDGPGQGAKGQYF
>TRBV28|TRBJ1-5|-
CADSAPNQPQHF
>TRBV19|TRBJ2-5|-
CASSIGVRETQYF
>TRBV10-1|TRBJ2-2|TRBD2
CASSRDGGRKTGELFF
>TRBV9|TRBJ2-7|-
CASSVDAGARYEQYF
>TRBV2|TRBJ1-5|-
CASSEEGNQPQHF
>TRBV4-1|TRBJ2-3|TRBD2
CASSQTAGGRIDTQYF
>TRBV7-2|TRBJ1-2|-
CASSLALGDGYTF
>TRBV7-8|TRBJ2-2|-
CASSLGAGPGELFF
>TRBV19|TRBJ1-1|-
CASSIRGRDTEAFF
>TRBV19|TRBJ2-7|TRBD1
CASSIWDSEQYF
>TRBV7-9|TRBJ1-2|-
CASSPRTEPNYGYTF
>TRBV5-1|TRBJ2-1|TRBD2
CASSFTSGTSYNEQFF
>TRBV11-2|TRBJ1-2|TRBD1
CASSTRDRAAGGYTF
>TRBV7-8|TRBJ1-4|-
CASSLGYPVMEKLFF
>TRBV18|TRBJ2-6|-
CASSPDSRSGANVLTF
>TRBV5-1|TRBJ2-1|-
CASSFGPRALPYSSYNEQFF
>TRBV9|TRBJ2-7|TRBD2
CASSAGGGISYEQYF
>TRBV7-6|TRBJ1-1|-
CASSATAQGGTEAFF
>TRBV5-6|TRBJ1-2|-
CASSSVINYGYTF
>TRBV12-5|TRBJ2-1|TRBD1
CASGPGTGGYNEQFF
>TRBV15|TRBJ1-5|TRBD1
CATSQGAGNQPQHF
>TRBV6-6|TRBJ2-1|TRBD2
CASSYPQAGGGDEQFF
>TRBV6-5|TRBJ2-1|TRBD1
CASSKNRGIHNEQFF
>TRBV4-2|TRBJ2-6|-
CASSQVGIAAGAFSGANVLTF